Listed here are 28 T cell receptor beta chains from one sample, sequenced in a study of T cell responses to AZD1222 COVID-19 vaccine. The protocol was immunoSEQ multiplex PCR, while the TCRdb copy is restricted to in-frame clones and leaves out a portion. The sample has about 110,000 clones; about 90% are singletons. Specimen: peripheral blood, collected 28 days after the second AZD1222 dose. The receptors stem from an adult who received the AZD1222 COVID-19 vaccine.

The V gene is TRBV5-1, the J gene TRBJ2-7; no clear D gene. Trimming pared 3 bases from V and 0 bases from J, leaving 1 base between. The CDR3 extends over 11 amino acids. Germline loops: CDR1 SGHRS, CDR2 YFSETQ. In DNA, the CDR3 is TGCGCCAGCAGCTCCTCCTACGAGCAGTACTTC. This gives the protein CASSSSYEQYF.

This rearrangement joins TRBV27 to TRBJ1-5, with D perhaps TRBD1 (6 bases). The V gene lost 2 bases and the J gene lost 6 bases, with 17 bases spanning the gap. The CDR3 is made up of 16 amino acids. The germline gives CDR1 MNHEY, CDR2 SMNVEV (reference sequence). The CDR3 region is CASSLRGIGASQPQHF. For the CDR3, the DNA is TGTGCCAGCAGTTTAAGGGGGATAGGGGCCAGTCAGCCCCAGCATTTT.

The V and J genes are TRBV7-2 and TRBJ1-4, with 7 positions matching TRBD1. V lost 5 bases and J lost 6; bases outside the gene matches: 6. CDR3 size: 14 residues. CDR1 and CDR2 from the germline V gene are SGHTA and FQGNSA. The CDR3 is CASSIGTAYEKLFF. The CDR3 DNA reads TGTGCCAGCAGCATCGGGACAGCTTATGAAAAACTGTTTTTT. Full variable domain (missing parts from reference TRBV7-2 and TRBJ1-4): GAGVSQSPSNKVTEKGKDVELRCDPISGHTALYWYRQSLGQGLEFLIYFQGNSAPDKSGLPSDRFSAERTGGSVSTLTIQRTQQEDSAVYLCASSIGTAYEKLFFGSGTQLSVL.

CDR3 region: CASSLAYSDTQYF. Here the CDR3 DNA reads TGCGCCAGCAGCTTGGCCTATTCAGATACGCAGTATTTT. The rearrangement links TRBV5-1 to TRBJ2-3, with D hard to call. CDR1 and CDR2 (germline): SGHRS, YFSETQ. Deletions cut 0 bases from V and 4 bases from J, with 6 bases between. This CDR3 has 13 amino acids.

The chain couples TRBV7-8 to TRBJ1-4, with D uncertain. V was pared by 4 bases and J by 0 bases, with 12 bases between. Germline assignment: CDR1 SGHVS and CDR2 FQNEAQ. This CDR3 region has 16 residues. The CDR3: CASSSRAAATNEKLFF. The CDR3 DNA is TGTGCCAGCAGCTCCAGAGCGGCAGCAACTAATGAAAAACTGTTTTTT.

This clone was detected only a few times. The gene calls are TRBV3-1 (or the pseudogene TRBV3-2) and TRBJ1-5, with D possibly matching TRBD1 (6 bases). The length of the CDR3 is 16 residues. The germline V gene encodes CDR1 LGHDT and CDR2 YNNKEL (reference sequence). The V end was cut by 3 bases, the J end by 3 bases, with 15 bases between. CDR3 sequence: CASSQTQGSVNQPQHF. CDR3 in DNA: TGTGCCAGCAGCCAGACACAGGGTTCGGTCAATCAGCCCCAGCATTTT.

V gene TRBV7-2 combines with J gene TRBJ1-4; D remains ambiguous. CDR1 and CDR2 (germline): SGHTA, FQGNSA. Trimming stripped 1 base from V and 7 bases from J, with 10 bases between. The CDR3 extends over 14 amino acids. CDR3 residues: CASSLGGGGEKLFF. CDR3 sequence (DNA): TGTGCCAGCAGCTTAGGGGGAGGCGGTGAAAAACTGTTTTTT.

For the CDR3, the DNA is TGTGCCAGCAGCGTAATAGCGGCTCCGACCTACAATGAGCAGTTCTTC. It codes for CASSVIAAPTYNEQFF. The genes are TRBV5-8 and TRBJ2-1, with D possibly TRBD2 on 6 matching bases. Germline V gene sequence: CDR1 SGHTS, CDR2 YDEGEE. CDR3 length equals 16 residues. V lost 4 bases to trimming and J lost 2 bases, with 16 bases between them.

This chain connects TRBV3-1 (or the pseudogene TRBV3-2) to TRBJ1-3, with a weak D call TRBD1 (5 bases). This CDR3 is built from 17 residues. Germline V gene data show CDR1 as LGHDT and CDR2 as YNNKEL (reference sequence). Trimming took off 0 bases at V and 0 bases at J, with 12 bases between the two ends. CDR3 nucleotides: TGTGCCAGCAGCCAAGATTCGGCCGGGACCTCTGGAAACACCATATATTTT. It specifies CASSQDSAGTSGNTIYF.

This clone was recorded only once. The chain links TRBV12-3 or TRBV12-4 to TRBJ1-4; the D gene is possibly TRBD1 (6 bases). The germline V and J ends were trimmed by 7 bases and 10 bases, with 13 bases remaining between them. The CDR3 is 12 amino acids. The CDR3 sequence: CASTPEGGKLFF. In DNA form, the CDR3 reads TGTGCCAGCACGCCGGAGGGGGGAAAACTGTTTTTT.

The rearrangement links TRBV15 to TRBJ2-7, with D perhaps TRBD2 (6 bases). V dropped 5 bases and J dropped 5 bases, with 19 bases sitting between them. This CDR3 is built from 15 residues. The germline gives CDR1 LNHNV, CDR2 YYDKDF (reference sequence). Here the CDR3 DNA reads TGTGCCACCAGCTGGAGGGGATCATCGGGGGACGAGCAGTACTTC. This codes for CATSWRGSSGDEQYF.

The chain employs TRBV3-1 (or the pseudogene TRBV3-2) and TRBJ2-2; tentatively, D is TRBD1 (6 bases). The CDR3 sequence is 14 residues long. V was shortened by 5 bases and J by 4 bases, with 11 bases between the two germline ends. Germline V gene lookup returns CDR1 LGHDT and CDR2 YNNKEL (reference sequence). The CDR3 sequence is CASSSGQTTGELFF. The DNA for the CDR3 is TGTGCCAGCAGCTCGGGACAAACCACCGGGGAGCTGTTTTTT.

This chain joins TRBV15 and TRBJ1-3; D remains ambiguous. The CDR3 runs 14 residues. V was pared by 0 bases and J by 3 bases, with 6 bases between. Germline CDR1 is LNHNV and CDR2 is YYDKDF (reference sequence). CDR3 region: CATSRDPDGNTIYF. DNA for the CDR3: TGTGCCACCAGCAGAGATCCGGATGGAAACACCATATATTTT.

The chain joins TRBV5-4 to TRBJ2-5; 7 bases align to TRBD1. V lost 2 bases, J lost 2 bases, and 6 bases stayed unmatched. This CDR3 has 15 residues. The germline CDR1 and CDR2 sequences are SGHNT and YYREEE (reference sequence). The CDR3 DNA is TGTGCCAGCAGCTTCGCAGGGGGAATACAAGAGACCCAGTACTTC. Encoded protein: CASSFAGGIQETQYF.

This chain links TRBV7-2 with TRBJ1-1, with D hard to call. The V end lost 1 base, the J end lost 2 bases, and 8 bases lay between the germline ends. CDR1 and CDR2 (germline): SGHTA, FQGNSA. CDR3 length: 14 residues. This CDR3 reads CASSLVGPNTEAFF. The CDR3 nucleotides read TGTGCCAGCAGCTTAGTCGGGCCTAACACTGAAGCTTTCTTT.

This rearrangement joins TRBV27 to TRBJ2-4; 9 nucleotides agree with TRBD2. V lost 2 bases to trimming and J lost 6 bases; unmatched junction nucleotides: 5. This CDR3 is built from 15 residues. Germline V gene lookup returns CDR1 MNHEY and CDR2 SMNVEV (reference sequence). CDR3 residues: CASSLAGGPANIQYF. The CDR3 DNA follows: TGTGCCAGCAGTTTAGCGGGAGGGCCTGCAAACATTCAGTACTTC.

V usage is TRBV7-2 and J usage is TRBJ2-7; 7 bases fit TRBD1. This CDR3 is built from 16 residues. CDR1 is SGHTA, CDR2 FQGNSA, per germline. Losses at the gene ends were 5 bases for V and 4 bases for J; bases not matched to a gene: 14. Here the CDR3 reads CASSPQDRGGAYEQYF. In nucleotides, the CDR3 is TGTGCCAGCAGCCCCCAAGATCGAGGGGGCGCGTACGAGCAGTACTTC.

The V call is TRBV11-2, the J call TRBJ2-2, with D possibly being TRBD1 (6 bases). The CDR3 loop spans 15 amino acids. Germline V gives CDR1 SGHAT, CDR2 FQNNGV. V was trimmed by 3 bases and J by 4 bases, leaving 12 bases between them. DNA for the CDR3: TGTGCCAGCAGCTTCGTCTCAGGGGTCACCGGGGAGCTGTTTTTT. Translating gives CASSFVSGVTGELFF.

This chain uses TRBV7-9 with TRBJ2-4; possible D gene TRBD1, 5 bases. The CDR3 is made up of 13 amino acids. Trimming pared 1 base from V and 7 bases from J, leaving 8 bases between. CDR1 is SEHNR, CDR2 FQNEAQ, per germline (reference sequence). The CDR3 reads CASSLDRTNIQYF. Written as DNA, the CDR3 is TGTGCCAGCAGCTTAGACAGGACGAACATTCAGTACTTC.

The CDR3 nucleotides read TGTGCCAGTAGTATAATGACAGGGAAGGGCACTGAAGCTTTCTTT. This gives the protein CASSIMTGKGTEAFF. This chain connects TRBV19 to TRBJ1-1; 7 nucleotides match TRBD1. The CDR3 is 15 residues long. CDR1 is LNHDA, CDR2 SQIVND, per germline (reference sequence). V was pared by 2 bases and J by 4 bases, with 7 bases of the junction left unmatched.

This sequence joins TRBV11-1 and TRBJ2-1; D perhaps matches TRBD1 (6 bases). The V gene's germline CDR1 is SGHAT and CDR2 FQDESV (reference sequence). Trimming cost V 1 base and J 8 bases, with 15 bases left between them. The CDR3 has 15 amino acids. In DNA, the CDR3 is TGTGCCAGCAGCTTAGTGGCGGACAGTGGGCATGAGCAGTTCTTC. It yields the protein CASSLVADSGHEQFF.

The chain employs TRBV29-1 and TRBJ2-7; D is undetermined. V was cut by 1 base and J by 0 bases, with 10 bases left in between. This CDR3 is 14 amino acids long. Germline CDR1 reads SQVTM; CDR2 reads ANQGSEA. CDR3 coding DNA: TGCAGCGTTGAAGTGGGTCGGAGCTCCTACGAGCAGTACTTC. Protein sequence: CSVEVGRSSYEQYF.

The chain carries TRBV18 and TRBJ1-1; possibly TRBD1 for D (6 bases). V lost 3 bases, J lost 2 bases, and 10 bases lay in between. Per the germline V gene, CDR1 is KGHSH and CDR2 is LQKENI. This CDR3 contains 14 residues. This CDR3 is CASSPQQGNTEAFF. DNA of the CDR3: TGTGCCAGCTCACCTCAACAGGGAAACACTGAAGCTTTCTTT.

This clone was seen only a few times. This chain links TRBV10-3 with TRBJ2-7, with D perhaps TRBD2 (5 bases). Per germline, CDR1 ENHRY and CDR2 SYGVKD. V was clipped by 5 bases and J by 5 bases, with 13 bases between them. This CDR3 has 13 residues. The CDR3 coding sequence is TGTGCCATCAGTATAGAATCGGGAAACGAGCAGTACTTC. Translation: CAISIESGNEQYF.

The rearrangement links TRBV2 to TRBJ1-2, with D maybe TRBD1 (5 bases). CDR1 and CDR2 from the germline V gene are SNHLY and FYNNEI. Trimming removed 5 bases at V and 4 bases at J, with 14 bases between. This CDR3 has 14 residues. In DNA, the CDR3 is TGTGCCAGCAGTCGGGTTGGCAGGGCCTATGGCTACACCTTC. Protein sequence: CASSRVGRAYGYTF.

This clone was seen only a few times. The chain joins TRBV18 to TRBJ2-5; D is unclear. CDR3 length equals 13 residues. Germline V gene sequence: CDR1 KGHSH, CDR2 LQKENI. Trimming pared 2 bases from V and 4 bases from J, leaving 8 bases between. The CDR3 region has the DNA TGTGCCAGCTCACCAGGGGTGGGAGAGACCCAGTACTTC. Its protein product is CASSPGVGETQYF.

The V and J genes are TRBV5-1 and TRBJ2-7; 10 bases match TRBD2. The CDR3 consists of 14 residues. CDR1 SGHRS and CDR2 YFSETQ come from the germline V gene. V gave up 6 bases and J gave up 3 bases; unmatched junction bases: 6. The CDR3 sequence: CASNPTSGDYEQYF. The CDR3 coding sequence is TGCGCCAGCAACCCCACTAGCGGGGACTACGAGCAGTACTTC.

This chain connects TRBV25-1 to TRBJ2-7; 9 positions agree with TRBD2. The ends lost 5 bases at V and 2 bases at J; junction bases unmatched: 7. CDR3 length: 15 residues. CDR1 and CDR2 (germline): MGHDK, SYGVNS. Here the CDR3 reads CASSPPGTSPYEQYF. The DNA of the CDR3 is TGTGCCAGCAGTCCCCCTGGGACTAGCCCCTACGAGCAGTACTTC.